This T cell receptor beta chain comes out of a study of control samples from healthy donors and cancer patients. The CDR3 has 15 residues. Germline CDR1 is SGHRS and CDR2 is YFSETQ. Trimming took 3 bases from V and 5 from J; bases not matched to a gene: 9. Profiling relied on immunoSEQ multiplex PCR, and the TCRdb table lists in-frame clones only, not all of them. The sample has around 190,000 clones, and its top ten clones hold approximately 2.2%. This chain joins TRBV5-1 and TRBJ1-2; the match to TRBD1 covers 8 bases. The TCR comes from a woman between 25 and 40 years old in good health. The sample taken for sequencing was blood. This CDR3 is CASSSRLGQAYGYTF. Here the CDR3 DNA reads TGCGCCAGCAGCTCAAGATTGGGACAGGCTTATGGCTACACCTTC.